This TCR beta chain emerged from a study of molecular identifiers for immune sequencing clone quantification. Looking at the study overall: For replicates, RNA isolated from approximately 20,000 or 98,000 naive CD8 cells was divided into five portions, of which four were sequenced.

TCR libraries were built in bulk with a published protocol and specific TCR primers. TCRdb called the PCR reads again in MiXCR, with one record for every CDR3 protein. The repertoire holds about 320,000 distinct CDR3 sequences, with over 20% as singletons. With regard to this clonotype: Its antigen remains unidentified. A much larger clonotype is one base distant, so this may be a read error.

General study points: Whereas naive cells kept under 1% of molecules in clones above 20 RNA copies, such clones held over 97% in effectors.

This CDR3 is 16 amino acids long. Trimming took off 2 bases at V and 0 bases at J, with 10 bases between the two ends. Looked up from germline, CDR1 is PRHDT and CDR2 is FYEKMQ (reference sequence). Sorting recovered naive CD8 T cells on a CD8+CD4-CCR7+CD45RA+ profile. Specimen: naive CD8+ T cells from blood, with Jurkat cell RNA spiked in. The subset was: FACS-sorted CD8+CD4-CCR7+CD45RA+ naive T cells. The sequence derives from a human donor in good health. Some libraries in this study had Jurkat cell RNA spiked in. The V gene is TRBV13, the J gene TRBJ1-4, with D perhaps matching TRBD1 (6 bases). In nucleotides, the CDR3 is TGTGCCAGCAGCTTAAGACAGGTTGCAACTAATGAAAAACTGTTTTTT. This encodes CASSLRQVATNEKLFF.